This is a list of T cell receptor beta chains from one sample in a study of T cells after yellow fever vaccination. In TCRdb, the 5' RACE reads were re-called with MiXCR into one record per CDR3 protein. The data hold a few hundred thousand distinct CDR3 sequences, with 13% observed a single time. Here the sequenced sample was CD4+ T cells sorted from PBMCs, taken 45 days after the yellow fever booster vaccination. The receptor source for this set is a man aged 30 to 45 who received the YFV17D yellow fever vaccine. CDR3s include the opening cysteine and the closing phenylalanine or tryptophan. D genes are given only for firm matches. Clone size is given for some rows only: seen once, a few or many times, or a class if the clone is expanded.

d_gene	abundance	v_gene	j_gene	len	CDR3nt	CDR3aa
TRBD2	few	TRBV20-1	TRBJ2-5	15	TGCAGTGCAGGCGGGGGTGGAGGTGCTGGGGAGACCCAGTACTTC	CSAGGGGGAGETQYF
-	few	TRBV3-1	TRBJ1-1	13	TGTGCCAGCAGCCAGCATCCGGGAAATGAAGCTTTCTTT	CASSQHPGNEAFF
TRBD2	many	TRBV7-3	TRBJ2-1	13	TGTGCCAGCAGCTCCGGGACTAGCCATGAGCAGTTCTTC	CASSSGTSHEQFF
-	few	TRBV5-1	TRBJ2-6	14	TGCGCCAGCAGCTTGTGGAGTGGGGCCAACGTCCTGACTTTC	CASSLWSGANVLTF
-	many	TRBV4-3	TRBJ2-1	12	TGCGCCAGCAGCCATGTCCGGAATGAGCAGTTCTTC	CASSHVRNEQFF
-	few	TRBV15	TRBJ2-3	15	TGTGCCACCAGCGGAAGCGCAACCCGGGGAGATACGCAGTATTTT	CATSGSATRGDTQYF
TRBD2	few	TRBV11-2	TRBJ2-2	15	TGTGCCAGCAGCTTAGCGAGCGGGGGCCCCGGGGAGCTGTTTTTT	CASSLASGGPGELFF
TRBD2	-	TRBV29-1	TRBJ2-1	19	TGCAGCGTTGAAGACTGGGCGGGAGGGCCTGGGCGATCCCTCAATGAGCAGTTCTTC	CSVEDWAGGPGRSLNEQFF
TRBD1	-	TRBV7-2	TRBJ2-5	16	TGTGCCAGCAGCCCCACCGGGACAGGGGGCCGAGAGACCCAGTACTTC	CASSPTGTGGRETQYF
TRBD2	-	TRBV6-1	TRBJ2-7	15	TGTGCCAGCAGGCAAGGGACTAGCGGACCCTACGAGCAGTACTTC	CASRQGTSGPYEQYF
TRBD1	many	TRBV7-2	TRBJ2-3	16	TGTGCCAGCAGCCCGGACAGGCCTAGAAGCACAGATACGCAGTATTTT	CASSPDRPRSTDTQYF
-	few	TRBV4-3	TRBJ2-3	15	TGCGCCAGCAGCCAAGTGGAGGGGCACACAGATACGCAGTATTTT	CASSQVEGHTDTQYF
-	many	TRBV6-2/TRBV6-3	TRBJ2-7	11	TGTGCCAGCAGTCAAGGGAGGGAGCAGTACTTC	CASSQGREQYF
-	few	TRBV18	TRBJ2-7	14	TGTGCCAGCTCACCATATGCGAGCTCCTACGAGCAGTACTTC	CASSPYASSYEQYF
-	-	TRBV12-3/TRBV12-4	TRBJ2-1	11	TGTGCCAGCAGTTTAGGTGGCGGGGTGGTCTTC	CASSLGGGVVF
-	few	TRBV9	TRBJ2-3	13	TGTGCCAGCAGCGTGGGACTCACAGATACGCAGTATTTT	CASSVGLTDTQYF
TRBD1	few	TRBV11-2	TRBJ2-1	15	TGTGCCAGCAGCTTAGGTACGAGGGGGCGCGATCGTCAGTTCTTC	CASSLGTRGRDRQFF
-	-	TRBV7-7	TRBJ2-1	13	TGTGCTAGCAGCCCGTCGGGGGGCTTTGAGCAGTTCTTC	CASSPSGGFEQFF
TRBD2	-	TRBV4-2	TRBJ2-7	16	TGTGCCAGCAGCCAAGATAGACTAGCGGGAGTTTACGAGCAGTACTTC	CASSQDRLAGVYEQYF
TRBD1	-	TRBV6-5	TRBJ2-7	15	TGTGCCAGCAGTTACGTAGGGACAGGGGACTACGAGCAGTACTTC	CASSYVGTGDYEQYF
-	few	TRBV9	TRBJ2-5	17	TGTGCCAGCAGCGTAGCGGCGGGTGGTTTTTTCGGAGAGACCCAGTACTTC	CASSVAAGGFFGETQYF
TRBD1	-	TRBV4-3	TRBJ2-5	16	TGCGCCAGCAGCCAGTGGGGACAGGGGTACCAAGAGACCCAGTACTTC	CASSQWGQGYQETQYF
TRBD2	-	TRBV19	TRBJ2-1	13	TGTGCCACCTCTAGCGGGAGTTACAATGAGCAGTTCTTC	CATSSGSYNEQFF
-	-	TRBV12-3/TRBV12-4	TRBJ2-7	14	TGTGCCAGCAGAACACAGGGTGAGAGGGACGAGCAGTACTTC	CASRTQGERDEQYF
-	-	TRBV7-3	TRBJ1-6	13	TGTGCCAGCAGCTCGACGGTGCGTTCACCCCTCCACTTT	CASSSTVRSPLHF
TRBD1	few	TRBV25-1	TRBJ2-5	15	TGTGCCAGCAGTGCTACAACAGGGGGCTTGGAGACCCAGTACTTC	CASSATTGGLETQYF
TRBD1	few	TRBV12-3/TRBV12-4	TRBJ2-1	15	TGTGCCAGCAGTTTGTCGTCGGACAGGTTAGGTACTTGTTTCTTC	CASSLSSDRLGTCFF
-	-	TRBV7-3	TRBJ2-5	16	TGTGCCAGTTATCGAGAGGCCGGGACAAGGAGGAAGACCCAGTACTTC	CASYREAGTRRKTQYF
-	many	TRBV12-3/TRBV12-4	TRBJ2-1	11	TGTGCCAGCAGTACCTACAATGAGCAGTTCTTC	CASSTYNEQFF
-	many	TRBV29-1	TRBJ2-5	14	TGCAGCGTTGAATTTGACGGCAGGGCAGAGACCCAGTACTTC	CSVEFDGRAETQYF
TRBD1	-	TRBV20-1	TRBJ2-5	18	TGCAGTGCTAGATTTTTAGGAGAGACAGGGCCCTCGGCGGAGACCCAGTACTTC	CSARFLGETGPSAETQYF
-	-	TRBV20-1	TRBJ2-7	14	TGCAGTGCTAGAGATGGCAGGGGTCCCTACGAGCAGTACTTC	CSARDGRGPYEQYF
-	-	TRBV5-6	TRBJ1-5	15	TGTGCCAGCAGCCTGGGTTGGAAGGCCAATCAGCCCCAGCATTTT	CASSLGWKANQPQHF
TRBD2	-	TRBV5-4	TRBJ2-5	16	TGTGCCAGCAGCTTGAGTGTAGCGGGAGATGGAGAGACCCAGTACTTC	CASSLSVAGDGETQYF
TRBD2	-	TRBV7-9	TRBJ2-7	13	TGTGCCAGCAGCTTGGCGGGAGCAGACGAGCAGTACTTC	CASSLAGADEQYF
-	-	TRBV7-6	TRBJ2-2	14	TGTGCCAGCAGGACGGAGTGGAACACCGGGGAGCTGTTTTTT	CASRTEWNTGELFF
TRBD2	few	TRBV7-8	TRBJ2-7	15	TGTGCCAGCAGCCCTAGCGGGAGGGCCCCCTACGAGCAGTACTTC	CASSPSGRAPYEQYF
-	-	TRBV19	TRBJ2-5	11	TGTGCCACCGGGACCGGGGAGACCCAGTACTTC	CATGTGETQYF
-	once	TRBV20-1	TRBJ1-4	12	TGCAGTGCTAGGAGGAGGGATGAAAAACTGTTTTTT	CSARRRDEKLFF
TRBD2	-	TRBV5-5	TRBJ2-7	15	TGTGCCAGCAGCGAGATAGCGGGTTCTTCCTACGAGCAGTACTTC	CASSEIAGSSYEQYF
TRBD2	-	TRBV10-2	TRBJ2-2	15	TGCGGCAGCGGAAGACTAGCGGGAAGCACCGGGGAGCTGTTTTTT	CGSGRLAGSTGELFF
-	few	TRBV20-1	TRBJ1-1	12	TGCAGTGCTAGAGTAGCGAACACTGAAGCTTTCTTT	CSARVANTEAFF
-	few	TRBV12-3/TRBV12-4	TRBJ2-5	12	TGTGCCAGCAGACTACTAGAGGAGACCCAGTACTTC	CASRLLEETQYF
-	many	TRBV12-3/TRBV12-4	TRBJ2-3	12	TGTGCCAGCAGCCCCGGGGTGCGGGAGCAGTATTTT	CASSPGVREQYF
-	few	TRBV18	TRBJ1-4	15	TGTGCCAGCTCACCAGTGCACACCCGGAGTGAAAAACTGTTTTTT	CASSPVHTRSEKLFF
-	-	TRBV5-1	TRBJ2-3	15	TGCGCCAGCAGCCTTCCACGGATGAACACAGATACGCAGTATTTT	CASSLPRMNTDTQYF
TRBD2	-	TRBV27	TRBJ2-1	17	TGTGCCAGCAGTTTATCGGGCGCTAGCGGGAATTACAATGAGCAGTTCTTC	CASSLSGASGNYNEQFF
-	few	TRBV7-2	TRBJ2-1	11	TGTGCCAGCCAGGTATACAATGAGCAGTTCTTC	CASQVYNEQFF
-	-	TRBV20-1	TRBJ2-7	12	TGCAGTGCTAGAGATCCCCTACTCAAGCAGTACTTC	CSARDPLLKQYF
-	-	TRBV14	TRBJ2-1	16	TGTGCCAGCAGCCTAATTCGGACAGCTTTCTACAATGAGCAGTTCTTC	CASSLIRTAFYNEQFF
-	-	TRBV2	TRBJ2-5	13	TGTGCCAGCAAGGGGTACGTGGAAGAGACCCAGTACTTC	CASKGYVEETQYF
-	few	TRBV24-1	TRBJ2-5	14	TGTGCCACCAGTGAGGCTGGCCCCCAGGAGACCCAGTACTTC	CATSEAGPQETQYF
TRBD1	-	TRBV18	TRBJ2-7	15	TGTGCCAGCTCCGGACAGGGGCCGCCTAGGGGCGAGCAGTACTTC	CASSGQGPPRGEQYF
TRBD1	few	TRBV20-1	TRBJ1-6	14	TGCAGTGCTAGAGTGGGACAGTATAATTCACCCCTCCACTTT	CSARVGQYNSPLHF
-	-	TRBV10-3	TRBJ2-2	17	TGTGCCATCAGTGAGTCGAGGGGGTTGGCGAACACCGGGGAGCTGTTTTTT	CAISESRGLANTGELFF